This note documents a single T cell receptor beta chain sequence. What it recognizes is unknown. V lost 8 bases, J lost 0 bases, and 17 bases lay in between. The CDR3 spans 15 residues. The germline V gene has CDR1 SQVTM and CDR2 ANQGSEA. The data are from a study of persistence of HIV-infected CD4 T cells. Anti-CD3/anti-CD28 beads served as a nonspecific positive control stimulus. CD4+ T cells upregulating both CD40 ligand and CD69 were sorted as responding cells. Sequencing used immunoSEQ version 4 in survey mode. The protocol was immunoSEQ multiplex PCR, while the TCRdb copy is restricted to in-frame clones and leaves out a portion. The sample shows approximately 46,000 clones, 90% of them seen only once.

The chain combines TRBV29-1 with TRBJ2-1; no firm D call. The sample here was CD4+ T cells sorted from PBMCs after roughly 20-hour stimulation, taken from a patient who received antiretroviral therapy. This TCR was recovered from an adult woman with HIV who was CMV-seropositive. The CDR3 loop reads CSPLVGLGSYNEQFF. The CDR3 coding sequence is TGCAGCCCACTTGTGGGCCTAGGCTCCTACAATGAGCAGTTCTTC.